The 32 T cell receptor beta chains in this list originate from one sample, sequenced in a study of identical twins. Using its own MiXCR run on the 5' RACE reads, TCRdb lists one record per CDR3 protein. The data show 300,000 to 400,000 distinct CDR3 sequences, approximately 13% seen once. The same sample was also studied in work on yellow fever vaccine responses in identical twins.

The specimen was CD8+ T cells sorted from blood. The receptor source for this set is a woman aged 18-29 years in good health.

V usage is TRBV27 and J usage is TRBJ2-1; 7 positions match TRBD2. Trimming removed 4 bases from V and 9 bases from J; junction bases left unmatched: 9. Germline V gives CDR1 MNHEY, CDR2 SMNVEV (reference sequence). The CDR3 sequence is 14 residues long. CDR3: CASSSPSVAGEQFF. The CDR3, as DNA: TGTGCCAGCAGTTCCCCATCGGTAGCGGGTGAGCAGTTCTTC.

This chain connects TRBV5-1 to TRBJ2-2; D is undetermined. CDR3 length: 14 amino acids. Trimming shortened V by 3 bases and J by 10 bases, and 16 bases separated the two germline ends. Germline V gives CDR1 SGHRS, CDR2 YFSETQ. CDR3 nucleotides: TGCGCCAGCAGCTCGGAGATGCCGGCTGTGGAGCTGTTTTTT. Encoded protein: CASSSEMPAVELFF. Supplemented by reference TRBV5-1 and TRBJ2-2, the full variable domain reads KAGVTQTPRYLIKTRGQQVTLSCSPISGHRSVSWYQQTPGQGLQFLFEYFSETQRNKGNFPGRFSGRQFSNSRSEMNVSTLELGDSALYLCASSSEMPAVELFFGEGSRLTVL.

In this sample, this clonotype turned up a few times. The rearrangement uses TRBV2 and TRBJ2-1, with TRBD2 identical over 11 bases. CDR1 and CDR2 from the germline V gene are SNHLY and FYNNEI. After removal of 7 bases from V and 0 bases from J, the junction contained 8 bases not matched to a gene. There are 17 residues in the CDR3. The CDR3 reads CASISSGRQGSYNEQFF. CDR3 sequence (DNA): TGTGCCAGCATCTCTAGCGGGAGGCAGGGCTCCTACAATGAGCAGTTCTTC.

V and J are TRBV11-2 and TRBJ1-5, with a possible D match to TRBD1 (5 bases). V lost 5 bases and J 4 bases, leaving 15 bases between the germline ends. The CDR3 has 15 amino acids. Looked up from germline, CDR1 is SGHAT and CDR2 is FQNNGV. CDR3 nucleotide sequence: TGTGCCAGCAGCCCGACAGACGCAGGAAATCAGCCCCAGCATTTT. It yields the protein CASSPTDAGNQPQHF.

This rearrangement joins TRBV6-2 or TRBV6-3 to TRBJ2-3; 8 nucleotides align to TRBD2. The CDR3 spans 13 residues. V gave up 5 bases and J gave up 4 bases; unmatched junction bases: 2. In germline, CDR1 is MNHEY, CDR2 SVGEGT. The CDR3 loop reads CASSGGGSDTQYF. CDR3 DNA sequence: TGTGCCAGCAGTGGCGGGGGGTCAGATACGCAGTATTTT.

This clonotype was observed a few times. V usage is TRBV5-5 and J usage is TRBJ2-1; 7 nucleotides agree with TRBD1. CDR3 length equals 16 residues. The V segment lost 1 base and the J segment 6 bases; nucleotides outside the gene matches: 10. Germline V lookup: CDR1 SGHKS, CDR2 YYEKEE (reference sequence). This CDR3 is CASSLRLTGTPNEQFF. CDR3 coding DNA: TGTGCCAGCAGCTTGAGGTTGACAGGGACGCCCAATGAGCAGTTCTTC.

This chain connects TRBV4-1 to TRBJ2-5; a possible D gene is TRBD2 (6 bases). The ends were cut back, 0 bases at V and 5 bases at J, with 19 bases in the middle. This CDR3 has 17 residues. CDR1 MGHRA and CDR2 YSYEKL come from the germline V gene. CDR3 nucleotides: TGCGCCAGCAGCCAAGACAATTGGGACTTTTCTTCGGAGACCCAGTACTTC. Its protein is CASSQDNWDFSSETQYF.

V gene TRBV12-5 combines with J gene TRBJ2-2, with TRBD1 matching over 9 bases. Germline lookup yields CDR1 LGHNT and CDR2 FRNRAP. This CDR3 contains 16 residues. The V segment lost 6 bases and the J segment 2 bases; nucleotides outside the gene matches: 7. CDR3: CASGPDRGGNTGELFF. The CDR3 nucleotides read TGTGCTAGTGGCCCCGACAGGGGGGGAAACACCGGGGAGCTGTTTTTT.

The V call is TRBV7-8, the J call TRBJ2-5; no firm D call. The CDR3 runs 14 residues. Trimming stripped 4 bases from V and 2 bases from J, with 11 bases between. Per germline, CDR1 SGHVS and CDR2 FQNEAQ. The CDR3 region is CASSSPSHQETQYF. DNA for the CDR3: TGTGCCAGCAGCTCTCCGAGTCATCAAGAGACCCAGTACTTC.

This clonotype was counted a few times. J is TRBJ2-3 and V is TRBV12-3 or TRBV12-4; D not resolved. CDR3 length: 16 residues. Deletions cut 2 bases from V and 0 bases from J, with 12 bases between. CDR3: CASSLNPGFSTDTQYF. CDR3 DNA sequence: TGTGCCAGCAGTTTAAATCCCGGGTTTAGCACAGATACGCAGTATTTT.

The table lists this clonotype with a few counts. This chain links TRBV3-1 with TRBJ2-3; 16 bases fit TRBD2. V shed 4 bases, J shed 5 bases, and the junction held 6 bases outside the gene matches. The CDR3 totals 17 residues. The germline V gene has CDR1 LGHDT and CDR2 YNNKEL (reference sequence). This chain's CDR3 is CASSLGLAGGPQDTQYF. CDR3 bases: TGTGCCAGCAGCCTGGGACTAGCGGGGGGGCCTCAAGATACGCAGTATTTT.

The J gene is TRBJ1-2, the V gene TRBV12-3 or TRBV12-4; the D is unclear. The CDR3 extends over 11 amino acids. Trimming pared 5 bases from V and 7 bases from J, leaving 8 bases between. CDR3 nucleotides: TGTGCCAGCAGTCCGGGCCCTGGCTACACCTTC. Translation gives CASSPGPGYTF.

V is TRBV12-3 or TRBV12-4 and J is TRBJ2-1, with TRBD1 matching over 9 bases. V lost 6 bases and J lost 8; bases outside the gene matches: 8. The CDR3 has 14 residues. The CDR3 nucleotides read TGTGCCAGCAGATCAACAGGGGGCCATGATGAGCAGTTCTTC. Translated: CASRSTGGHDEQFF.

The table lists this clonotype with a few counts. V gene TRBV20-1 combines with J gene TRBJ2-1; perhaps TRBD2 as D (6 bases). Germline CDR1 and CDR2: DFQATT and SNEGSKA (reference sequence). CDR3 length: 17 residues. V shed 2 bases and J shed 1 base, with 18 bases lying between them. CDR3 DNA: TGCAGTGCTAGAAGGGGCGGGGCAGGGTGGTCCTACAATGAGCAGTTCTTC. Encoded protein: CSARRGGAGWSYNEQFF.

The chain recombines TRBV13 with TRBJ2-7; D is unresolved. The CDR3 is made up of 14 amino acids. Deletions cut 5 bases from V and 9 bases from J, with 20 bases between. The germline gives CDR1 PRHDT, CDR2 FYEKMQ (reference sequence). The CDR3 sequence is CASSHDSVSRVQYF. CDR3 nucleotides: TGTGCCAGCAGCCATGACTCGGTTTCAAGGGTGCAGTACTTC.

This clonotype appeared many times. DNA for the CDR3: TGTGCCAGCAGTTCTCCAACGACCTATGAGCAGTTCTTC. Translation gives CASSSPTTYEQFF. The chain couples TRBV28 to TRBJ2-1; D gene ambiguous. The germline gives CDR1 MDHEN, CDR2 SYDVKM. The V gene lost 4 bases and the J gene lost 8 bases, with 12 bases spanning the gap. The CDR3 runs 13 residues.

The V gene is TRBV6-2 or TRBV6-3, the J gene TRBJ2-1, with 13 bases aligning to TRBD2. Germline CDR1 and CDR2: MNHEY and SVGEGT. The V and J ends lost 5 bases and 2 bases, in that order; junction bases with no gene match: 9. This CDR3 is 18 amino acids long. The CDR3, as DNA: TGTGCCAGCAGTAAACGACTAGCGGGAGGCCCCCCCTACAATGAGCAGTTCTTC. Protein: CASSKRLAGGPPYNEQFF.

This clonotype has more than one count but fewer than ten. The chain combines TRBV4-1 with TRBJ1-3; 8 bases are shared with TRBD1. V shed 4 bases and J 2 bases; nucleotides not matched to a gene: 4. From germline, CDR1 is MGHRA and CDR2 YSYEKL. The CDR3 covers 15 residues. The CDR3 here is CASSPGQGPGNTIYF. The DNA for the CDR3 is TGCGCCAGCAGCCCTGGACAGGGCCCTGGAAACACCATATATTTT.

There are a few counts of this clonotype. This chain links TRBV25-1 with TRBJ1-1; the D is unclear. Germline V lookup: CDR1 MGHDK, CDR2 SYGVNS. V was pared by 10 bases and J by 6 bases, with 15 bases between. CDR3 length: 12 amino acids. CDR3 in DNA: TGTGCCACCCAGCCAGGCAGCGCTGAAGCTTTCTTT. This encodes CATQPGSAEAFF.

This clonotype has ten or more counts. The CDR3 coding sequence is TGTGCCAGCAGCACCACTAGCGGGACCTACAATGAGCAGTTCTTC. Protein product: CASSTTSGTYNEQFF. The V and J genes are TRBV7-8 and TRBJ2-1; 10 nucleotides line up with TRBD2. The CDR3 length is 15 residues. Germline V gene data show CDR1 as SGHVS and CDR2 as FQNEAQ. V dropped 5 bases and J dropped 2; count of bases not matched to a gene: 3.

J is TRBJ2-2 and V is TRBV7-6; TRBD2 might be the D (6 bases). CDR3 length: 16 residues. V was pared by 5 bases and J by 1 base, with 14 bases between. Germline V gives CDR1 SGHVS, CDR2 FNYEAQ. This CDR3 reads CASSLTRTGNTGELFF. The CDR3 region has the DNA TGTGCCAGCAGCCTGACTAGGACGGGGAACACCGGGGAGCTGTTTTTT.

The genes are TRBV5-4 and TRBJ2-7, with 16 bases identical to TRBD2. Germline CDR1 reads SGHNT; CDR2 reads YYREEE (reference sequence). V lost 4 bases and J lost 5; bases outside the gene matches: 9. This CDR3 has 17 amino acids. CDR3 sequence reads: CASSTGLAGGPVDEQYF. The CDR3, as DNA: TGTGCCAGCAGCACGGGACTAGCGGGAGGGCCGGTCGACGAGCAGTACTTC.

This rearrangement joins TRBV19 to TRBJ2-7; 7 positions agree with TRBD2. Losses at the gene ends were 7 bases for V and 2 bases for J; bases not matched to a gene: 11. This CDR3 has 15 amino acids. Germline V lookup: CDR1 LNHDA, CDR2 SQIVND (reference sequence). This chain's CDR3 is CASTPPGGKTYEQYF. The CDR3 DNA follows: TGTGCCAGTACCCCGCCCGGGGGGAAGACCTACGAGCAGTACTTC.

The chain employs TRBV6-6 and TRBJ2-2; D is perhaps TRBD1 (6 bases). CDR3 length: 13 amino acids. Per germline, CDR1 MNHNY and CDR2 SVGAGI (reference sequence). Trimming shortened V by 5 bases and J by 7 bases, and 11 bases separated the two germline ends. CDR3 coding DNA: TGTGCCAGCAGTCAACAGGGTTACGGGGAGCTGTTTTTT. Protein product: CASSQQGYGELFF.

At least ten counts were recorded for this clonotype. This rearrangement joins TRBV5-6 to TRBJ2-3; 8 positions match TRBD2. V lost 3 bases and J lost 1; bases outside the gene matches: 4. Per germline, CDR1 SGHDT and CDR2 YYEEEE. CDR3 length: 15 residues. CDR3 residues: CASSSSGGRTDTQYF. The DNA of the CDR3 is TGTGCCAGCAGCTCAAGCGGGGGACGCACAGATACGCAGTATTTT.

This clonotype has more than one count but fewer than ten. The V gene is TRBV12-3 or TRBV12-4, the J gene TRBJ2-3; D gene uncertain. This CDR3 spans 13 amino acids. V lost 5 bases to trimming and J lost 5 bases, with 11 bases between them. Written as DNA, the CDR3 is TGTGCCAGCAGTAAAGCCCGGGTAGATACGCAGTATTTT. This codes for CASSKARVDTQYF.

This clonotype has just a few counts. The V call is TRBV3-1, the J call TRBJ1-2; no clear D gene. The V gene's germline CDR1 is LGHDT and CDR2 YNNKEL (reference sequence). V dropped 4 bases and J dropped 6 bases, with 15 bases sitting between them. The CDR3 consists of 14 residues. CDR3 DNA sequence: TGTGCCAGCAGCCCCGGGTCCCGGGTCCATGGCTACACCTTC. Encoded protein: CASSPGSRVHGYTF.

This chain joins TRBV2 and TRBJ2-1; maybe TRBD2 (5 bases). The germline V and J ends were trimmed by 4 bases and 15 bases, with 16 bases remaining between them. Germline lookup yields CDR1 SNHLY and CDR2 FYNNEI. The CDR3 is 12 amino acids. For the CDR3, the DNA is TGTGCCAGCAGTGTGGAGGCGAGTGGGCCGTTCTTC. Translating it yields CASSVEASGPFF.

The chain combines TRBV20-1 with TRBJ2-7; TRBD1 aligns across 9 bases. V dropped 3 bases and J dropped 4; count of bases not matched to a gene: 10. This CDR3 has 15 residues. Germline-derived CDR1 and CDR2 are DFQATT and SNEGSKA (reference sequence). In DNA form, the CDR3 reads TGCAGTGCTAGCCGACAGGGGGACTCTTGGTACGAGCAGTACGTC. Encoded protein: CSASRQGDSWYEQYV.

There are a few counts of this clonotype. The rearrangement links TRBV3-1 to TRBJ2-7; D call uncertain. Germline assignment: CDR1 LGHDT and CDR2 YNNKEL (reference sequence). V was cut by 4 bases and J by 6 bases, with 13 bases left in between. This CDR3 has 13 amino acids. The CDR3 spells CASSPNKGREQYF. CDR3 nucleotide sequence: TGTGCCAGCAGCCCCAACAAGGGTCGCGAGCAGTACTTC.

This clonotype was found a few times. The chain couples TRBV13 to TRBJ2-1; D unresolved. CDR3 length: 15 amino acids. In germline, CDR1 is PRHDT, CDR2 FYEKMQ (reference sequence). V was clipped by 3 bases and J by 2 bases, with 11 bases between them. The CDR3 sequence: CASSFLLATYNEQFF. The CDR3 region has the DNA TGTGCCAGCAGCTTCCTTTTGGCGACCTACAATGAGCAGTTCTTC.

This chain connects TRBV12-3 or TRBV12-4 to TRBJ1-3, with D uncertain. Trimming took 6 bases from V and 5 from J, leaving 17 bases between them. The CDR3 runs 15 residues. CDR3 in DNA: TGTGCCAGCAGCCCCCCCCTCACGGGGAGAAACACCATATATTTT. It specifies CASSPPLTGRNTIYF.